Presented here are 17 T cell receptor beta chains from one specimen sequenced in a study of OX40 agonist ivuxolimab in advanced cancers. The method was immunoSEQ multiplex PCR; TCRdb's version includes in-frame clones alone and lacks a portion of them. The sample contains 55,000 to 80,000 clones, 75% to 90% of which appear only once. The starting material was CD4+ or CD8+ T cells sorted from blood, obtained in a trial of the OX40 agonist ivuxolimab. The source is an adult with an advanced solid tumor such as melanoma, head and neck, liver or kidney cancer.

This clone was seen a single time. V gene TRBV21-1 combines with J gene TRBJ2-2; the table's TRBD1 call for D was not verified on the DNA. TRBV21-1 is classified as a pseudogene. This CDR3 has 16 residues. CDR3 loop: CASSRPGGRWTGELFF. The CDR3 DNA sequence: TGTGCCAGCAGCAGGCCTGGGGGCCGATGGACCGGGGAGCTGTTTTTT.

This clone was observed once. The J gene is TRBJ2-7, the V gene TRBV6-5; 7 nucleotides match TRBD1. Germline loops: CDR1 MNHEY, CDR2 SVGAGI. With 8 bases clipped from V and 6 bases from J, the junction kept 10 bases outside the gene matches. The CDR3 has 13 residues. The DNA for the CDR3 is TGTGCCAGCGCCACAGGGGCCGAAGGCGAGCAGTACTTC. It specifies CASATGAEGEQYF.

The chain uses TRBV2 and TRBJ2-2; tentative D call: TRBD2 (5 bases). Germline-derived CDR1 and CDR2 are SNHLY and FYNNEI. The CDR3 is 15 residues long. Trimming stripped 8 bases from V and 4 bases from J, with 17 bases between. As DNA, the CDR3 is TGTGCCAGCGCAGCGGTGGGCCCGGCCACCGGGGAGCTGTTTTTT. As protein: CASAAVGPATGELFF.

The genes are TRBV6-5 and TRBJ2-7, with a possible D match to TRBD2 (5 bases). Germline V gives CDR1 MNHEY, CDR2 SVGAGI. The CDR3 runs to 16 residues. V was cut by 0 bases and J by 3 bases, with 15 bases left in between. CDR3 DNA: TGTGCCAGCAGTTACTCGGGAGCCAGTCGTGGCTACGAGCAGTACTTC. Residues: CASSYSGASRGYEQYF.

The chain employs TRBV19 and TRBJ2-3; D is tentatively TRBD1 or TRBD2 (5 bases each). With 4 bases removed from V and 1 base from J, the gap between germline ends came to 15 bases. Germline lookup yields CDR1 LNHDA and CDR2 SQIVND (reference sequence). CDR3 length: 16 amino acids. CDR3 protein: CASSKGSGRGTDTQYF. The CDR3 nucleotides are TGTGCCAGTAGTAAGGGGTCGGGGCGAGGCACAGATACGCAGTATTTT. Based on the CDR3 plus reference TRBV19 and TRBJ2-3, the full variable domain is DGGITQSPKYLFRKEGQNVTLSCEQNLNHDAMYWYRQDPGQGLRLIYYSQIVNDFQKGDIAEGYSVSREKKESFPLTVTSAQKNPTAFYLCASSKGSGRGTDTQYFGPGTRLTVL.

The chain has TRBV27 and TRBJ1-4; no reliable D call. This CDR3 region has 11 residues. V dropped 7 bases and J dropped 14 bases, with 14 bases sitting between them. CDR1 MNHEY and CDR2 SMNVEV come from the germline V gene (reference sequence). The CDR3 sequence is CASKLGGRLFF. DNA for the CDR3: TGTGCCAGCAAACTCGGAGGACGGCTGTTTTTT.

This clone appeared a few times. The CDR3 region is CASSIRGLVDTEAFF. In DNA, the CDR3 is TGTGCCAGCAGCATAAGAGGACTGGTGGACACTGAAGCTTTCTTT. The chain joins TRBV7-2 to TRBJ1-1; D call uncertain. Germline V gene data show CDR1 as SGHTA and CDR2 as FQGNSA. With 5 bases removed from V and 3 bases from J, the gap between germline ends came to 16 bases. This CDR3 is 15 amino acids long. Full variable domain (outside the CDR3, taken from reference TRBV7-2 and TRBJ1-1): GAGVSQSPSNKVTEKGKDVELRCDPISGHTALYWYRQSLGQGLEFLIYFQGNSAPDKSGLPSDRFSAERTGGSVSTLTIQRTQQEDSAVYLCASSIRGLVDTEAFFGQGTRLTVV.

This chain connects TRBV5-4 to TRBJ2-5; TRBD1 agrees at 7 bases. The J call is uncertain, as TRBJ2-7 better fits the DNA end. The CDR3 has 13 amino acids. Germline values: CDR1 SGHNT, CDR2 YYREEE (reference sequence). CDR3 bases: TGTGCCAGCACCCTGCAGGGGGACCGCGAGCAGTACTTC. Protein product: CASTLQGDREQYF.

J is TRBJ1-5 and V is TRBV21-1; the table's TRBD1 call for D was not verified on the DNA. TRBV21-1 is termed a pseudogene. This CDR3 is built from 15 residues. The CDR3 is CASSTDRGHHIPQHF. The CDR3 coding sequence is TGTGCCAGCAGCACCGACAGGGGGCACCATATACCCCAGCATTTT.

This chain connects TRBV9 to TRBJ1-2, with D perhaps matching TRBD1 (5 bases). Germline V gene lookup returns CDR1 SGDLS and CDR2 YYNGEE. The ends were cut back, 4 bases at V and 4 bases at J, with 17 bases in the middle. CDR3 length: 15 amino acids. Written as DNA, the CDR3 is TGTGCCAGCAGCTCCACGGTCGGGGGGGGCTATGGCTACACCTTC. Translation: CASSSTVGGGYGYTF.

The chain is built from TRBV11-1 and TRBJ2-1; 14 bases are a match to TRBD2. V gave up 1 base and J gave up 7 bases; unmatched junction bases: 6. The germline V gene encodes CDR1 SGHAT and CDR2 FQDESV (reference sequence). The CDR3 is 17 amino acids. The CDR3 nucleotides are TGTGCCAGCAGCTTAGGGACTAGCGGGAGGCGGGCGAATGAGCAGTTCTTC. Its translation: CASSLGTSGRRANEQFF.

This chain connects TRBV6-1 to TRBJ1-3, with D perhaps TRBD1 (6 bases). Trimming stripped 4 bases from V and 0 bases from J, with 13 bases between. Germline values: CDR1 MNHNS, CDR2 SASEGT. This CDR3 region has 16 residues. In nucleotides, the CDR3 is TGTGCCAGCAGTGGATGGGACATGAGCTCTGGAAACACCATATATTTT. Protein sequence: CASSGWDMSSGNTIYF.

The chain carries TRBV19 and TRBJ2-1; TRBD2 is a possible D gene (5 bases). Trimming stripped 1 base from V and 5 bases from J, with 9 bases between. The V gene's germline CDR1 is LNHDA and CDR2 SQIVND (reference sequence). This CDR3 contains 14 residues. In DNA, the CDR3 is TGTGCCAGTAGTATAGCCCTAGCCAACAATGAGCAGTTCTTC. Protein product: CASSIALANNEQFF.

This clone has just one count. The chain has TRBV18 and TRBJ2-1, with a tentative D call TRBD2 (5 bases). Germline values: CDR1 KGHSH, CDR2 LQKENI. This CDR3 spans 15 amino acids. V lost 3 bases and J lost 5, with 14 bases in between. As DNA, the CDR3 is TGTGCCAGCTCACCCACTGGCGGGCGGCACAATGAGCAGTTCTTC. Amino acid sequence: CASSPTGGRHNEQFF.

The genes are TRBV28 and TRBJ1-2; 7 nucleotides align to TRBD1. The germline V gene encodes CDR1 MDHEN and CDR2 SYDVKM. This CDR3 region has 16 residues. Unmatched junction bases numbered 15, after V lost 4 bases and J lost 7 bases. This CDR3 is CASSYLRQGLSSGYTF. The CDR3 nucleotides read TGTGCCAGCAGTTACCTTCGACAGGGCTTGTCTAGTGGCTACACCTTC.

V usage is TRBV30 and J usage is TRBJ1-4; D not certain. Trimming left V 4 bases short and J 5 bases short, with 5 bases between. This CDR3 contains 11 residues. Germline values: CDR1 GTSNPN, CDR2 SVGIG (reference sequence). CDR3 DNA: TGTGCCTGGATGGGAAATGAAAAACTGTTTTTT. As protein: CAWMGNEKLFF. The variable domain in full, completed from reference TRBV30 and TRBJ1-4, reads SQTIHQWPATLVQPVGSPLSLECTVEGTSNPNLYWYRQAAGRGLQLLFYSVGIGQISSEVPQNLSASRPQDRQFILSSKKLLLSDSGFYLCAWMGNEKLFFGSGTQLSVL.

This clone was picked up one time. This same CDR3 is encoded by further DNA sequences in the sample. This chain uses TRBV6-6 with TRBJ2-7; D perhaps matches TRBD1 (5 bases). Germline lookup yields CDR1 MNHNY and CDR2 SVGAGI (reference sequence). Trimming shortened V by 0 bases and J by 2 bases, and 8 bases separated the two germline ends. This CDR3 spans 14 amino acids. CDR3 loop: CASSYSQGPYEQYF. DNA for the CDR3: TGTGCCAGCAGTTACTCCCAGGGCCCCTACGAGCAGTACTTC.